This T cell receptor (beta chain) derives from a study of T cell responses to AZD1222 COVID-19 vaccine. Whole-study results and caveats: Unmutated variant regions reportedly attract nearly half of all spike-specific TCRs.

Losses at the gene ends were 4 bases for V and 0 bases for J; bases not matched to a gene: 6. CDR3 size: 16 residues. CDR1 and CDR2 from the germline V gene are SGHRS and YFSETQ. As to this clone: Its antigen remains unidentified.

This table comes from immunoSEQ multiplex PCR, and its TCRdb copy is limited to in-frame clones, with some not included. The sample has 100,000 to 150,000 clones, 70% to 90% seen once; the top ten hold about a fifth. The sequencing used peripheral blood, collected on day 0 of AZD1222 vaccination. This chain connects TRBV5-1 to TRBJ1-3; 8 bases are shared with TRBD1. The source is an adult in good health. The CDR3 sequence: CASSLDGTGSGNTIYF. DNA of the CDR3: TGCGCCAGCAGCCTGGACGGGACAGGCTCTGGAAACACCATATATTTT.